The 19 T cell receptor beta chains in this list originate from one sample, sequenced in a study of CD8 T cells in ankylosing spondylitis. Each CDR3 protein is one row after TCRdb ran MiXCR on the 5' RACE reads. The sample yields 450,000 to 550,000 distinct CDR3 sequences, roughly 5.3% seen once. Study outcomes and limitations: A TCR beta motif of 7 to 9 highly homologous variants seemed to mark ankylosing spondylitis blood.

The antigens of these receptors remain unknown. Sequences were obtained from blood, either unsorted or a sorted T cell fraction (not recorded which). Every receptor here comes from a male donor with ankylosing spondylitis.

This clonotype occurred many times. V usage is TRBV7-9 and J usage is TRBJ2-1; TRBD2 aligns across 7 bases. The CDR3 extends over 14 amino acids. Germline CDR1 is SEHNR and CDR2 is FQNEAQ (reference sequence). Trimming removed 7 bases from V and 2 bases from J; junction bases left unmatched: 5. The CDR3 protein is CASTPGGPYNEQFF. The CDR3, as DNA: TGTGCCAGCACCCCGGGGGGTCCCTACAATGAGCAGTTCTTC.

There are many counts of this clonotype. The gene calls are TRBV29-1 and TRBJ1-2; 8 bases match TRBD1. The germline gives CDR1 SQVTM, CDR2 ANQGSEA. The length of the CDR3 is 13 residues. The ends lost 1 base at V and 6 bases at J; junction bases unmatched: 4. In DNA, the CDR3 is TGCAGCGTTGAAGGCAGGGGGCACGATGGCTACACCTTC. This codes for CSVEGRGHDGYTF.

This clonotype has at least ten counts. The J gene is TRBJ2-5, the V gene TRBV29-1; D tentatively reads TRBD1 or TRBD2 (5 bases each). The V and J ends lost 7 bases and 4 bases respectively, with 16 bases between them. The CDR3 is 13 amino acids. The germline gives CDR1 SQVTM, CDR2 ANQGSEA. The CDR3 region is CSALGTPLETQYF. The CDR3 DNA sequence: TGCAGCGCCTTAGGGACGCCATTAGAGACCCAGTACTTC.

The sample holds many counts of this clonotype. The chain combines TRBV7-9 with TRBJ1-2; a possible D gene is TRBD1 (6 bases). This CDR3 is 15 amino acids long. CDR1 SEHNR and CDR2 FQNEAQ come from the germline V gene (reference sequence). V was cut by 5 bases and J by 2 bases, with 15 bases left in between. The CDR3 region is CASSPLGGGNYGYTF. The CDR3 DNA is TGTGCCAGCAGCCCCCTGGGAGGGGGAAACTATGGCTACACCTTC.

This clonotype was recorded many times. The V gene is TRBV10-3, the J gene TRBJ1-6; TRBD1 matches at 12 bases. CDR1 is ENHRY and CDR2 is SYGVKD in the germline V gene. The junction had 5 bases not matched to a gene; V was cut back by 4 bases and J by 7 bases. The CDR3 totals 16 residues. DNA of the CDR3: TGTGCCATCAGTGTGGGACAGGGGGCTGGCAATTCACCCCTCCACTTT. Translated: CAISVGQGAGNSPLHF.

This clonotype was observed at least ten times. The V and J genes are TRBV20-1 and TRBJ1-1; TRBD1 is a possible D gene (5 bases). This CDR3 is built from 14 residues. CDR1 is DFQATT, CDR2 SNEGSKA, per germline (reference sequence). Trimming pared 3 bases from V and 2 bases from J, leaving 13 bases between. DNA for the CDR3: TGCAGTGCTAGGGTACCGGGACGCAACACTGAAGCTTTCTTT. Amino acids: CSARVPGRNTEAFF.

This clonotype turned up a few times. This chain links TRBV20-1 with TRBJ1-1, with TRBD1 identical over 7 bases. With V trimmed by 7 bases and J by 4 bases, 9 bases remained unmatched. Germline lookup yields CDR1 DFQATT and CDR2 SNEGSKA (reference sequence). CDR3 size: 13 residues. The CDR3 spells CSVPNRGGTEAFF. As DNA, the CDR3 is TGCAGTGTCCCAAACAGGGGCGGCACTGAAGCTTTCTTT.

This clonotype was observed many times. The chain is built from TRBV21-1 and TRBJ2-3. TRBV21-1 is termed a pseudogene. CDR3 length: 14 residues. The CDR3 sequence: CASSKVRVADTQYF. The CDR3 DNA follows: TGTGCCAGCAGCAAAGTGCGGGTGGCAGATACGCAGTATTTT.

This clonotype was detected many times. The rearrangement uses TRBV6-1 and TRBJ1-3; possibly TRBD1 for D (6 bases). V was cut by 8 bases and J by 4 bases, with 18 bases left in between. Looked up from germline, CDR1 is MNHNS and CDR2 is SASEGT. The CDR3 sequence is 15 residues long. CDR3 loop: CASRRRGARGNTIYF. Written as DNA, the CDR3 is TGTGCCAGCCGGAGAAGGGGGGCAAGAGGAAACACCATATATTTT.

This clonotype was observed at least ten times. V usage is TRBV20-1 and J usage is TRBJ1-5; unclear D gene. V shed 5 bases and J shed 0 bases, with 14 bases lying between them. In germline, CDR1 is DFQATT, CDR2 SNEGSKA (reference sequence). The CDR3 loop spans 15 amino acids. CDR3 region: CSAFSSRYSNQPQHF. The CDR3 DNA reads as TGCAGTGCTTTCTCATCCAGATATAGCAATCAGCCCCAGCATTTT.

This clonotype appeared many times. This chain uses TRBV7-2 with TRBJ2-6; 8 bases map to TRBD1. This CDR3 has 14 amino acids. V trimming: 2 bases; J trimming: 16 bases; junction bases outside the gene matches: 10. Germline CDR1 and CDR2: SGHTA and FQGNSA. The CDR3, as DNA: TGTGCCAGCAGCTTATCTCCGGGACAGGTGATTCTGACTTTC. This translates into CASSLSPGQVILTF.

This chain links TRBV18 with TRBJ2-1; a possible D gene is TRBD2 (5 bases). V was shortened by 3 bases and J by 4 bases, with 10 bases between the two germline ends. This CDR3 spans 14 amino acids. Per germline, CDR1 KGHSH and CDR2 LQKENI. The chain's CDR3 is CASSPQREYNEQFF. The DNA for the CDR3 is TGTGCCAGCTCACCGCAGAGGGAATACAATGAGCAGTTCTTC. Looking up the rest from reference TRBV18 and TRBJ2-1 gives the full variable domain: NAGVMQNPRHLVRRRGQEARLRCSPMKGHSHVYWYRQLPEEGLKFMVYLQKENIIDESGMPKERFSAEFPKEGPSILRIQQVVRGDSAAYFCASSPQREYNEQFFGPGTRLTVL.

The chain uses TRBV18 and TRBJ1-4; no reliable D call. V was pared by 3 bases and J by 8 bases, with 7 bases between. Germline CDR1 KGHSH, CDR2 LQKENI. The CDR3 runs to 12 residues. The CDR3 nucleotides are TGTGCCAGCTCACCCCGGGCGGAAAAACTGTTTTTT. The encoded protein is CASSPRAEKLFF. The full variable domain, with the rest looked up from reference TRBV18 and TRBJ1-4, is NAGVMQNPRHLVRRRGQEARLRCSPMKGHSHVYWYRQLPEEGLKFMVYLQKENIIDESGMPKERFSAEFPKEGPSILRIQQVVRGDSAAYFCASSPRAEKLFFGSGTQLSVL.

This clonotype came up many times. J is TRBJ1-2 and V is TRBV28; D is possibly TRBD1 (5 bases). The V end was cut by 6 bases, the J end by 6 bases, with 17 bases between. Germline CDR1 reads MDHEN; CDR2 reads SYDVKM. The CDR3 has 14 residues. CDR3 region: CASSTSQGRDGYTF. The CDR3 region has the DNA TGTGCCAGCAGCACAAGCCAGGGTAGGGATGGCTACACCTTC.

This clonotype was recorded many times. The V gene is TRBV20-1, the J gene TRBJ2-7; D is unresolved. The CDR3 totals 15 residues. V gave up 0 bases and J gave up 3 bases, with 15 bases separating them. Germline CDR1 DFQATT, CDR2 SNEGSKA (reference sequence). This chain's CDR3 is CSARDQLKTHYEQYF. CDR3 coding DNA: TGCAGTGCTAGAGATCAACTGAAGACTCACTACGAGCAGTACTTC.

In this sample, this clonotype turned up many times. The V gene is TRBV28, the J gene TRBJ2-4; 7 nucleotides align to TRBD2. J lost 7 bases, V lost 2 bases, and 2 bases had no gene match. This CDR3 has 13 residues. Germline-derived CDR1 and CDR2 are MDHEN and SYDVKM. The DNA for the CDR3 is TGTGCCAGCAGTTTAAGACTAGCTAACATTCAGTACTTC. Amino acid sequence: CASSLRLANIQYF.

Many counts were recorded for this clonotype. V gene TRBV6-2 or TRBV6-3 combines with J gene TRBJ2-4; D is ambiguous. V gave up 2 bases and J gave up 0 bases, with 11 bases separating them. This CDR3 comprises 16 residues. CDR1 is MNHEY and CDR2 is SVGEGT in the germline V gene. The CDR3 sequence is CASSYKGGLAKNIQYF. The CDR3 region has the DNA TGTGCCAGCAGTTACAAAGGCGGATTAGCCAAAAACATTCAGTACTTC.

This clonotype has a count of ten or more. J is TRBJ2-7 and V is TRBV5-4, with D possibly TRBD1 on 6 matching bases. Germline V lookup: CDR1 SGHNT, CDR2 YYREEE (reference sequence). The CDR3 is made up of 14 amino acids. V lost 4 bases, J lost 3 bases, and 14 bases lay in between. The CDR3 is CASSPNRDHYEQYF. CDR3 DNA sequence: TGTGCCAGCAGCCCGAACAGGGACCACTACGAGCAGTACTTC.

This clonotype has just a few counts. The rearrangement joins TRBV12-3 or TRBV12-4 to TRBJ2-5; perhaps TRBD2 as D (7 bases). The CDR3 has 15 residues. Trimming pared 6 bases from V and 5 bases from J, leaving 19 bases between. The CDR3 protein is CASSYRARGPETQYF. For the CDR3, the DNA is TGTGCCAGCAGCTACAGGGCGCGGGGGCCGGAGACCCAGTACTTC.